This is a list of T cell receptor beta chains from one sample in a study of blood T cell repertoires in COVID-19. Only in-frame clones appear in the TCRdb table, and some are missing; sequencing was by immunoSEQ multiplex PCR. Among approximately 94,000 clones listed, just over 90% were seen once. Sequences were obtained from peripheral blood. The receptors come from a woman in her fifties or sixties in a cohort sampled during active COVID-19. CDR3s leave out the opening cysteine and the closing phenylalanine or tryptophan.

v_call	j_call	cdr3_aa
TRBV19	TRBJ1-1	ASSPVSLNTEAF
TRBV28	TRBJ2-1	ASSLAFLLSYNEQF
TRBV5-8	TRBJ2-1	ASRLRRGAGLNEQF
TRBV2	TRBJ2-3	ASRGTGGEDTQY
TRBV11-3	TRBJ2-7	ASSETGTSSYEQY
TRBV18	TRBJ2-7	ASSPPGDSYEQY
TRBV27	TRBJ2-7	ASSRPGLAHEQY
TRBV10-1	TRBJ2-1	ASSESGGSYNEQF
TRBV19	TRBJ2-7	ASSIWPGGYEQY
TRBV7-2	TRBJ1-1	ASSLGQGTTEAF
TRBV18	TRBJ1-4	ASGGQTNEKLF
TRBV5-1	TRBJ1-1	ASSLGQGRTEAF
TRBV6-1	TRBJ2-1	ASSEARTSGRNEQF
TRBV5-1	TRBJ2-7	ASSINSGQAYEQY
TRBV4-1	TRBJ2-1	ASSRTLDEQF
TRBV28	TRBJ1-5	ASSLGGFDNQPQH
TRBV10-3	TRBJ2-1	ATRAWGGSNDEQF
TRBV4-1	TRBJ1-2	ASSQEQTDSSYGYT
TRBV19	TRBJ2-5	ASSHRVAAETQY
TRBV7-9	TRBJ1-6	ASSPGPGSPLH
TRBV5-1	TRBJ1-2	ASSSRQGAGSGYT
TRBV19	TRBJ1-5	ASTNRVRNQPQH
TRBV10-3	TRBJ1-1	AIMGTGNTEAF
TRBV28	TRBJ1-6	ASRGQGLGNSPLH
TRBV5-1	TRBJ2-7	ASSTGLAGVQTYEQY
TRBV18	TRBJ1-5	ASSPGTAKPYSNQPQH
TRBV7-9	TRBJ1-4	ASSSSGTGPREKLF
TRBV7-2	TRBJ2-3	ASSNSGGTSTDTQY
TRBV28	TRBJ1-2	ASTEVNYGYT
TRBV4-1	TRBJ1-6	ASSQEVHTLNSPLH
TRBV5-1	TRBJ1-6	ASSLSDQDSPLH